The 15 T cell receptor beta chains reported below all come from one sample, sequenced in a study of tumor and adjacent non-tumor tissue in lung cancer (dated by TCRdb to between 2017 and 2018). RNA was isolated from bulk unsorted tissue, and RNA quality was assessed with a NanoDrop ND-1000 and an Agilent 2100. Normal lung samples were distant non-tumor tissue taken more than 3 cm from the tumor edge. Library prep was done by multiplex PCR. Sequencing was carried out with an Illumina HiSeq 2500. TCRbeta libraries were built by three rounds of nested PCR using primers (Table S4), following protocols modified from ARM-PCR. The public reads were reprocessed in TCRdb via fastp at Q25 and MiXCR, keeping in-frame beta chains. Each record represents a unique CDR3 protein, reported with the most common genes and DNA among its rows. Present in this sample are 90,000 to 100,000 distinct CDR3 sequences, 80% of which were seen just once. The top ten hold more than 30% of the sample.

The specimen was distant non-tumor lung tissue. These receptors all come from a man aged 55-75 years with small cell lung cancer.

Regarding this clonotype: One junction end disagrees with the germline gene, perhaps due to a read error. CDR3 in amino acids: CASCRDRGASGELLF. DNA for the CDR3: TGTGCCAGCTGCCGGGACAGGGGAGCGTCCGGGGAGCTGTTGTTC. This sequence joins TRBV11-1 and TRBJ2-2; 10 positions match TRBD1. Germline V gene lookup returns CDR1 SGHAT and CDR2 FQDESV (reference sequence). The CDR3 extends over 15 amino acids.

This clonotype has only one observation. The final CDR3 position lacks the conserved phenylalanine or tryptophan, pointing to a likely read error. The chain joins TRBV5-4 to TRBJ2-2, with D uncertain. This CDR3 is 14 amino acids long. CDR1 is SGHNT and CDR2 is YYREEE in the germline V gene (reference sequence). The CDR3 sequence is CANSSVANTGELFY. The DNA of the CDR3 is TGTGCCAACAGCTCAGTCGCGAACACCGGGGAGCTGTTTTAT.

This clonotype occurred a few times. Without the conserved terminal phenylalanine or tryptophan, this CDR3 likely stems from a read error. This chain connects TRBV5-5 to TRBJ1-1; no reliable D call. V lost 1 base and J lost 5, with 9 bases in between. Germline values: CDR1 SGHKS, CDR2 YYEKEE (reference sequence). The CDR3 covers 13 residues. The CDR3 coding sequence is TGTGCCAGCAGCTTGTCATCGAAGACTGAAGCTTTCCTT. It codes for CASSLSSKTEAFL.

In the case of this clonotype: At one end the junction does not follow the germline gene, possibly because of a read error. The genes are TRBV4-2 and TRBJ1-2, with a possible D match to TRBD1 (5 bases). The CDR3 loop spans 16 amino acids. CDR1 is LGHNA and CDR2 is YNFKEQ in the germline V gene. The CDR3 DNA reads TGTGCCAACAGCCAAGAGAGAGGGACGTCCTATGGTGGCTACACTTTC. Translation: CANSQERGTSYGGYTF.

The sample holds a few counts of this clonotype. A much more abundant neighbour one base away suggests this may be a read error. The gene calls are TRBV6-6 and TRBJ1-3; the D gene is possibly TRBD1 (6 bases). The CDR3 has 15 amino acids. CDR1 MNHNY and CDR2 SVGAGI come from the germline V gene (reference sequence). The CDR3 protein is CAISLPTGSENTIYF. In nucleotides, the CDR3 is TGTGCCATCAGTTTGCCCACAGGGTCAGAAAACACCATATATTTT.

As to this clonotype: In this CDR3 the conserved last residue, phenylalanine or tryptophan, is missing, so a read error is likely. The V gene is TRBV4-2, the J gene TRBJ2-2; D is undetermined. The CDR3 spans 16 residues. Germline assignment: CDR1 LGHNA and CDR2 YNFKEQ. For the CDR3, the DNA is TGTGTCAGCAGCCAAGATCTGAGGATCAACACCGGGGAGCTGTTTCTT. The encoded protein is CVSSQDLRINTGELFL.

As regards this clonotype: Sequence at one end of the junction differs from germline and may be a read error. The rearrangement links TRBV12-3 or TRBV12-4 to TRBJ2-1; 7 nucleotides line up with TRBD2. This CDR3 has 15 amino acids. The DNA of the CDR3 is TGTGACAGCAGTTTAGCGGGTGCTCACCATAATAAGCAGTTCTTC. Translation gives CDSSLAGAHHNKQFF.

This clonotype turned up a few times. This may come from a read error, since a much larger clone is one base off. The chain combines TRBV5-4 with TRBJ2-2; 7 bases align to TRBD2. The CDR3 totals 16 residues. The V gene's germline CDR1 is SGHNT and CDR2 YYREEE (reference sequence). Trimming cost V 2 bases and J 5 bases; bases outside gene matches: 9. CDR3 protein: CASSFTGGSGTGELFF. Here the CDR3 DNA reads TGTGCCAGCAGCTTTACTGGCGGGAGCGGAACCGGGGAGCTGTTTTTT.

The genes are TRBV6-6 and TRBJ2-3, with TRBD2 matching over 7 bases. The CDR3 runs 13 residues. CDR1 and CDR2 (germline): MNHNY, SVGAGI (reference sequence). CDR3: CDNSWGGSDTQYF. CDR3 nucleotide sequence: TGTGACAACAGTTGGGGCGGGAGCGATACGCAGTATTTT.

The CDR3 sequence is CAISSTQNTGELFF. The DNA of the CDR3 is TGTGCCATCAGCTCTACTCAGAACACCGGGGAGCTGTTTTTT. The chain couples TRBV12-3 or TRBV12-4 to TRBJ2-2; D not resolved. The CDR3 is 14 residues long. The V and J ends lost 10 bases and 1 base respectively, with 13 bases between them.

With regard to this clonotype: One end of the junction fails to match germline, which may point to a read error. This chain uses TRBV12-3 or TRBV12-4 with TRBJ2-5; D is unclear. The CDR3 covers 12 residues. DNA for the CDR3: TGTTCCAGTAGTTTATCGGTAGAGACCCAGTACTTC. Translating it yields CSSSLSVETQYF.

Comment on this clonotype: Given the absence of the conserved phenylalanine or tryptophan at the CDR3 end, a read error is likely. The rearrangement uses TRBV12-3 or TRBV12-4 and TRBJ2-6; TRBD2 aligns across 9 bases. The CDR3 runs 18 residues. The CDR3 nucleotides are TGTGCCAGCAGTCCGCGGGGTAGCGGGAGAGCTGGGGCCGACGTCCTGACTCTC. Amino acid sequence: CASSPRGSGRAGADVLTL.

As to this clonotype: The conserved phenylalanine or tryptophan is not found at the CDR3 terminus, so this likely reflects a read error. It is unclear where the CDR3 begins or ends on the DNA, so no DNA is shown, and the CDR3 is as TCRdb lists it. The chain carries TRBV10-2 and TRBJ2-7; no check of the table's D call, TRBD1, against the DNA was made. Including both end residues, the CDR3 is 11 amino acids long. The germline gives CDR1 WSHSY, CDR2 SAAADI. Here the CDR3 reads CASKQGYEHYI.

For this clonotype: Given a much more abundant clone one base away, this may be a read error. This chain uses TRBV20-1 with TRBJ1-2; D remains ambiguous. Germline CDR1 and CDR2: DFQATT and SNEGSKA (reference sequence). The CDR3 loop spans 14 amino acids. As DNA, the CDR3 is TGCAATGCTAGAGTCCTACAGCTTAACTATGGCTACACCTTC. Its protein is CNARVLQLNYGYTF.

Comment on this clonotype: The germline gene is not matched at one end of the junction; a read error may be the cause. CDR3: CSAVVGTVNTGELFF. CDR3 sequence (DNA): TGCAGCGCCGTAGTGGGCACGGTGAACACCGGGGAGCTGTTCTTT. The V and J genes are TRBV29-1 and TRBJ2-2; D possibly corresponds to TRBD2 (5 bases). CDR1 is SQVTM, CDR2 ANQGSEA, per germline. The CDR3 contains 15 residues.